The 14 T cell receptor beta chains in this list originate from one sample, sequenced in a study of blood T cell repertoires in COVID-19. Only in-frame clones appear in the TCRdb table, and some are missing; sequencing was by immunoSEQ multiplex PCR. This sample carries roughly 360,000 clones, around 87% of them seen once, and the ten largest clones take approximately 1.2%. Material for sequencing was PBMCs or T cells enriched from blood (not recorded which). The receptors originated from a man aged 30-40 years who had recovered from COVID-19.

Worth noting for this clone: The sample has other DNA sequences that encode this CDR3 too. The V and J genes are TRBV18 and TRBJ1-1, with D perhaps TRBD1 (6 bases). CDR3 size: 13 residues. The germline gives CDR1 KGHSH, CDR2 LQKENI. Trimming shortened V by 6 bases and J by 3 bases, and 11 bases separated the two germline ends. The CDR3 nucleotides are TGTGCCAGCTCGCCTCCAGGGGACACTGAAGCTTTCTTT. It specifies CASSPPGDTEAFF.

The chain recombines TRBV10-3 with TRBJ2-1, with a weak D call TRBD2 (6 bases). V was pared by 3 bases and J by 0 bases, with 9 bases between. The length of the CDR3 is 15 residues. Germline V gene sequence: CDR1 ENHRY, CDR2 SYGVKD. The CDR3 sequence is CAISDFGSSYNEQFF. CDR3 DNA sequence: TGTGCCATCAGTGATTTCGGGAGCTCCTACAATGAGCAGTTCTTC.

This chain uses TRBV5-1 with TRBJ1-1, with 9 bases lining up with TRBD1. The CDR3 sequence is 15 residues long. After removal of 0 bases from V and 4 bases from J, the junction contained 4 bases not matched to a gene. Germline assignment: CDR1 SGHRS and CDR2 YFSETQ. The DNA of the CDR3 is TGCGCCAGCAGCTTGGACGGGACAGGGATCACTGAAGCTTTCTTT. Translation gives CASSLDGTGITEAFF.

This sequence joins TRBV28 and TRBJ1-2, with D possibly matching TRBD1 (5 bases). The CDR3 has 13 residues. The germline gives CDR1 MDHEN, CDR2 SYDVKM. Trimming took 3 bases from V and 5 from J, leaving 10 bases between them. The CDR3 nucleotides are TGTGCCAGCAGTTTTGGCAGGGCTTATGGCTACACCTTC. It specifies CASSFGRAYGYTF.

The chain is built from TRBV11-2 and TRBJ1-2; D may be TRBD1 (6 bases). The CDR3 is 15 residues long. In germline, CDR1 is SGHAT, CDR2 FQNNGV. Trimming pared 0 bases from V and 3 bases from J, leaving 11 bases between. CDR3 sequence reads: CASSLEAGAYYGYTF. In DNA form, the CDR3 reads TGTGCCAGCAGCTTAGAGGCAGGGGCGTACTATGGCTACACCTTC.

As to this clone: Sequence at one end of the junction differs from germline and may be a read error. V usage is TRBV6-5 and J usage is TRBJ2-5; D might be TRBD2 (7 bases). This CDR3 region has 11 residues. Germline V lookup: CDR1 MNHEY, CDR2 SVGAGI. The DNA for the CDR3 is TGTGCCAGCGCGAATGGGGGGGCCCCCCACTTC. Translated: CASANGGAPHF.

This chain joins TRBV2 and TRBJ2-3; 9 nucleotides match TRBD1. The CDR3 is 14 residues long. Per germline, CDR1 SNHLY and CDR2 FYNNEI. V shed 6 bases, J shed 0 bases, and the junction held 1 base outside the gene matches. The CDR3 DNA is TGTGCCAGCAGAGGACAGGGGAGCACAGATACGCAGTATTTT. This gives the protein CASRGQGSTDTQYF.

This chain uses TRBV20-1 with TRBJ2-7, with D tentatively TRBD1 (6 bases). The CDR3 has 11 residues. Per the germline V gene, CDR1 is DFQATT and CDR2 is SNEGSKA (reference sequence). The ends were cut back, 5 bases at V and 5 bases at J, with 10 bases in the middle. The CDR3 loop reads CSASDRHEQYF. CDR3 coding DNA: TGCAGTGCTTCGGACAGACACGAGCAGTACTTC.

V gene TRBV18 combines with J gene TRBJ1-2, with D possibly being TRBD1 (5 bases). The V end was cut by 3 bases, the J end by 7 bases, with 9 bases between. The CDR3 is made up of 12 amino acids. The germline V gene encodes CDR1 KGHSH and CDR2 LQKENI. This CDR3 is CASSPSGAGYTF. DNA of the CDR3: TGTGCCAGCTCACCGAGTGGGGCTGGCTACACCTTC.

The chain recombines TRBV3-1 (or the pseudogene TRBV3-2) with TRBJ2-3; TRBD2 matches at 14 bases. Germline V gene lookup returns CDR1 LGHDT and CDR2 YNNKEL (reference sequence). There are 17 residues in the CDR3. V dropped 4 bases and J dropped 3; count of bases not matched to a gene: 6. The CDR3 loop is CASSRPGLAGVTDTQYF. CDR3 in DNA: TGTGCCAGCAGCCGACCGGGACTAGCGGGGGTTACAGATACGCAGTATTTT.

CDR3: CASSQAPGGSEQYF. For the CDR3, the DNA is TGTGCCAGCAGCCAAGCCCCGGGGGGTTCCGAGCAGTACTTC. This chain connects TRBV4-2 to TRBJ2-7; 7 positions match TRBD2. This CDR3 has 14 amino acids. Germline-derived CDR1 and CDR2 are LGHNA and YNFKEQ. Losses at the gene ends were 1 base for V and 6 bases for J; bases not matched to a gene: 6.

The rearrangement links TRBV2 to TRBJ1-4; D is undetermined. Trimming took 5 bases from V and 0 from J, leaving 7 bases between them. Germline V gives CDR1 SNHLY, CDR2 FYNNEI. The CDR3 covers 14 residues. The CDR3 DNA sequence: TGTGCCAGCAGTCATCCAGCAACTAATGAAAAACTGTTTTTT. This codes for CASSHPATNEKLFF.

This chain joins TRBV9 and TRBJ2-7, with 10 positions matching TRBD1. CDR1 and CDR2 (germline): SGDLS, YYNGEE. Trimming at V came to 3 bases and at J to 3 bases, leaving 9 bases not matched to a gene. This CDR3 comprises 16 residues. As DNA, the CDR3 is TGTGCCAGCAGCGCCAGTCCCGGGACAGGGGACTACGAGCAGTACTTC. Translating gives CASSASPGTGDYEQYF. The whole variable domain, remainder taken from reference TRBV9 and TRBJ2-7, is DSGVTQTPKHLITATGQRVTLRCSPRSGDLSVYWYQQSLDQGLQFLIQYYNGEERAKGNILERFSAQQFPDLHSELNLSSLELGDSALYFCASSASPGTGDYEQYFGPGTRLTVT.

This clone was seen once. J is TRBJ1-2 and V is TRBV11-2; perhaps TRBD1 as D (5 bases). This CDR3 is built from 13 residues. V was pared by 2 bases and J by 8 bases, with 12 bases between. The germline V gene encodes CDR1 SGHAT and CDR2 FQNNGV. CDR3 residues: CASSLFRSGGYTF. CDR3 DNA: TGTGCCAGCAGCTTATTCCGCTCAGGGGGCTACACCTTC.